This T cell receptor beta chain was retrieved from a study of T cells in Graves' hyperthyroidism and ophthalmopathy. Researchers amplified the TCR beta CDR3 regions from RNA transcripts. Carried out on the TCR CDR3, a first-round RT-PCR used the HTBI primer set. TCRdb re-called the multiplex PCR reads through MiXCR, storing one row per CDR3 protein. The data show 240,000 or so distinct CDR3 sequences, 16% seen once. This clonotype has just a few counts. At one end, the junction sequence differs from germline, possibly due to a read error. The CDR3 contains 12 residues. CDR1 is DFQATT and CDR2 is SNEGSKA in the germline V gene (reference sequence).

The sequenced sample was blood. This sequence was found in a young woman with Graves' ophthalmopathy. The chain combines TRBV20-1 with TRBJ1-6, with D unresolved. CDR3 region: CSVGGMYSPPHF. CDR3 in DNA: TGCAGCGTAGGAGGGATGTATTCACCCCCCCACTTT.